What follows are 21 T cell receptor beta chains derived from one specimen sequenced in a study of blood T cell repertoires in COVID-19. Libraries were prepared by immunoSEQ multiplex PCR; TCRdb keeps only in-frame clonotypes and omits some of them. The sample consists of roughly 200,000 clones, 75% to 90% of them appearing once. Sequencing used PBMCs or T cells enriched from blood (not recorded which). Receptors originate from a man aged 30-40 years who had recovered from COVID-19.

V usage is TRBV7-9 and J usage is TRBJ1-1; D is undetermined. Trimming took off 1 base at V and 8 bases at J, with 8 bases between the two ends. Germline CDR1 SEHNR, CDR2 FQNEAQ (reference sequence). This CDR3 is 12 amino acids long. The CDR3 coding sequence is TGTGCCAGCAGCTTAGTCCACCAGGAAGCTTTCTTT. Protein sequence: CASSLVHQEAFF. Using reference TRBV7-9 and TRBJ1-1 for the parts outside the CDR3, the full variable domain is DTGVSQNPRHKITKRGQNVTFRCDPISEHNRLYWYRQTLGQGPEFLTYFQNEAQLEKSRLLSDRFSAERPKGSFSTLEIQRTEQGDSAMYLCASSLVHQEAFFGQGTRLTVV.

DNA of the CDR3: TGTGCCAGCAGTCCGACTTACCACAATGAGCAGTTCTTC. This codes for CASSPTYHNEQFF. This chain joins TRBV2 and TRBJ2-1; D not resolved. The V gene's germline CDR1 is SNHLY and CDR2 FYNNEI. The CDR3 is 13 residues long. V lost 5 bases, J lost 5 bases, and 10 bases lay in between.

The chain is built from TRBV19 and TRBJ2-7; 8 bases match TRBD1. The CDR3 length is 14 residues. Germline assignment: CDR1 LNHDA and CDR2 SQIVND (reference sequence). V lost 3 bases, J lost 0 bases, and 1 base stayed unmatched. CDR3 loop: CASSIDRGSYEQYF. The CDR3, as DNA: TGTGCCAGTAGTATTGACAGGGGCTCCTACGAGCAGTACTTC.

The count of this clone is one. This rearrangement joins TRBV11-2 to TRBJ2-4; TRBD1 is a possible D gene (5 bases). Trimming shortened V by 1 base and J by 1 base, and 17 bases separated the two germline ends. The CDR3 is made up of 18 amino acids. Germline V gives CDR1 SGHAT, CDR2 FQNNGV. The CDR3 reads CASSLASWGDGAKNIQYF. The CDR3 nucleotides are TGTGCCAGCAGCTTAGCCTCTTGGGGCGATGGGGCCAAAAACATTCAGTACTTC.

The genes are TRBV25-1 and TRBJ1-2; 10 bases align to TRBD1. Looked up from germline, CDR1 is MGHDK and CDR2 is SYGVNS. V shed 8 bases and J 6 bases; nucleotides not matched to a gene: 3. This CDR3 contains 12 residues. The CDR3 protein is CASWGQGNGYTF. DNA of the CDR3: TGTGCCAGCTGGGGACAGGGGAATGGCTACACCTTC.

The J gene is TRBJ2-4, the V gene TRBV5-4; D gene ambiguous. The CDR3 has 17 residues. V shed 0 bases and J shed 0 bases, with 13 bases lying between them. Germline CDR1 is SGHNT and CDR2 is YYREEE (reference sequence). The CDR3 spells CASSLEPRLLAKNIQYF. The CDR3 nucleotides read TGTGCCAGCAGCTTGGAGCCCCGACTGCTAGCCAAAAACATTCAGTACTTC.

This chain links TRBV4-3 with TRBJ1-3; 8 nucleotides match TRBD1. The CDR3 length is 17 residues. CDR1 and CDR2 (germline): LGHNA, YSLEER. Trimming at V came to 4 bases and at J to 8 bases, leaving 16 bases not matched to a gene. The CDR3 coding sequence is TGCGCCAGCAGCCCTGGGACAGGACGTGCACCTTCCGACACCATATATTTT. Encoded protein: CASSPGTGRAPSDTIYF.

This rearrangement joins TRBV27 to TRBJ1-2; the D is unclear. This CDR3 comprises 13 residues. Trimming cost V 2 bases and J 0 bases, with 4 bases left between them. CDR1 is MNHEY, CDR2 SMNVEV, per germline (reference sequence). This CDR3 is CASSLTPNYGYTF. The DNA for the CDR3 is TGTGCCAGCAGTTTAACACCTAACTATGGCTACACCTTC.

The V call is TRBV27, the J call TRBJ2-1, with TRBD1 identical over 10 bases. Germline trimming cut 6 bases from V and 3 bases from J; bases unmatched to any gene: 11. The CDR3 is 17 residues long. The germline V gene encodes CDR1 MNHEY and CDR2 SMNVEV (reference sequence). The CDR3 loop reads CASSRRQGAILYNEQFF. The CDR3 nucleotides are TGTGCCAGCAGCCGGCGACAGGGGGCTATTCTCTACAATGAGCAGTTCTTC.

In DNA, the CDR3 is TGTGCCAGCAGTCTTGGACAGGTGGGAGCGGAGCAGTACTTC. It codes for CASSLGQVGAEQYF. J is TRBJ2-7 and V is TRBV9, with 7 bases matching TRBD1. V lost 5 bases, J lost 7 bases, and 12 bases stayed unmatched. The germline V gene encodes CDR1 SGDLS and CDR2 YYNGEE. The CDR3 consists of 14 residues.

The rearrangement joins TRBV7-9 to TRBJ1-1, with D possibly matching TRBD1 (5 bases). Trimming shortened V by 2 bases and J by 4 bases, and 23 bases separated the two germline ends. There are 18 residues in the CDR3. Germline V gene sequence: CDR1 SEHNR, CDR2 FQNEAQ (reference sequence). CDR3 sequence reads: CASSLSSRDLGGGTEAFF. The DNA of the CDR3 is TGTGCCAGCAGCTTATCTTCGCGGGACCTTGGGGGGGGCACTGAAGCTTTCTTT.

This chain uses TRBV27 with TRBJ1-4; maybe TRBD1 (5 bases). The CDR3 contains 16 residues. V lost 6 bases and J lost 0, with 14 bases in between. Germline V gene sequence: CDR1 MNHEY, CDR2 SMNVEV (reference sequence). The CDR3 loop is CASSPQKGATNEKLFF. CDR3 bases: TGTGCCAGCAGCCCCCAGAAAGGGGCAACTAATGAAAAACTGTTTTTT.

The genes are TRBV6-4 and TRBJ1-1; 9 bases are shared with TRBD1. The germline gives CDR1 MRHNA, CDR2 SNTAGT. The trim removed 4 bases at V and 3 bases at J, leaving 3 bases unmatched. This CDR3 contains 14 residues. CDR3 in DNA: TGTGCCAGCAGTGTTAGACAGGGGGACACTGAAGCTTTCTTT. Translated: CASSVRQGDTEAFF.

The rearrangement links TRBV6-5 to TRBJ2-7; TRBD1 matches at 9 bases. Germline CDR1 MNHEY, CDR2 SVGAGI. V shed 4 bases and J 3 bases; nucleotides not matched to a gene: 1. This CDR3 has 13 amino acids. CDR3 in amino acids: CASSLGQGYEQYF. In nucleotides, the CDR3 is TGTGCCAGCAGTTTGGGACAGGGCTACGAGCAGTACTTC.

This clone was seen just once. CDR3 loop: CASSIDGPNQPQHF. The CDR3 nucleotides read TGTGCCAGTAGTATTGATGGCCCCAATCAGCCCCAGCATTTT. The rearrangement uses TRBV19 and TRBJ1-5; no clear D gene. CDR1 and CDR2 from the germline V gene are LNHDA and SQIVND (reference sequence). V gave up 3 bases and J gave up 3 bases, with 9 bases separating them. This CDR3 spans 14 amino acids.

The genes are TRBV6-1 and TRBJ1-5, with a weak D call TRBD1 (5 bases). The CDR3 has 13 residues. The V gene lost 3 bases and the J gene lost 4 bases, with 7 bases spanning the gap. Germline lookup yields CDR1 MNHNS and CDR2 SASEGT. CDR3 bases: TGTGCCAGCAGTGATGGGGGGAATCAGCCCCAGCATTTT. Amino acid sequence: CASSDGGNQPQHF.

The V gene is TRBV19, the J gene TRBJ1-1, with unresolved D. The CDR3 has 16 residues. The germline CDR1 and CDR2 sequences are LNHDA and SQIVND (reference sequence). With 0 bases removed from V and 0 bases from J, the gap between germline ends came to 11 bases. CDR3 DNA: TGTGCCAGTAGTATAGATCATGCGTTCATGAACACTGAAGCTTTCTTT. Translated, it gives CASSIDHAFMNTEAFF.

The genes are TRBV6-1 and TRBJ2-1, with 11 bases aligning to TRBD2. Unmatched junction bases numbered 3, after V lost 2 bases and J lost 9 bases. Germline V CDR1 and CDR2: MNHNS, SASEGT. The CDR3 is 14 residues long. The CDR3 region has the DNA TGTGCCAGCAGTGAATTACTAGCGGGAGCTGAGCAGTTCTTC. Amino acid sequence: CASSELLAGAEQFF.

V usage is TRBV4-3 and J usage is TRBJ2-5; TRBD1 matches 8 bases. CDR3 length equals 16 residues. Per the germline V gene, CDR1 is LGHNA and CDR2 is YSLEER. V lost 0 bases and J lost 5; bases outside the gene matches: 8. The CDR3 nucleotides read TGCGCCAGCAGCCAAGATTTGAGACAGGGGAGGGAGACCCAGTACTTC. Amino acids: CASSQDLRQGRETQYF.

This clone was seen more than once but under ten times. The rearrangement uses TRBV25-1 and TRBJ2-2, with 9 nucleotides matching TRBD2. Losses at the gene ends were 4 bases for V and 3 bases for J; bases not matched to a gene: 0. The CDR3 is 14 residues long. The germline V gene encodes CDR1 MGHDK and CDR2 SYGVNS. Here the CDR3 DNA reads TGTGCCAGCAGTGGACTAGCGGACACCGGGGAGCTGTTTTTT. It encodes CASSGLADTGELFF.

CDR3 region: CASSLAGTGKEKLFF. CDR3 nucleotide sequence: TGTGCCAGCAGCTTAGCAGGGACAGGGAAGGAAAAACTGTTTTTT. The chain is built from TRBV7-8 and TRBJ1-4, with 9 positions matching TRBD1. Per germline, CDR1 SGHVS and CDR2 FQNEAQ. Trimming removed 0 bases from V and 8 bases from J; junction bases left unmatched: 4. There are 15 residues in the CDR3.